The 24 T cell receptor beta chains below come from one sample, sequenced in a study of blood T cell repertoires in COVID-19. Assay used: immunoSEQ multiplex PCR; TCRdb lists only in-frame clones, some missing. The sample has roughly 160,000 clones; 83% are singletons. Specimen: peripheral blood. These receptors were taken from a woman of 80 years or more with acute or convalescent COVID-19.

The V and J genes are TRBV9 and TRBJ2-7, with D unresolved. V shed 2 bases and J shed 6 bases, with 9 bases lying between them. The CDR3 is made up of 12 amino acids. Germline V gives CDR1 SGDLS, CDR2 YYNGEE. CDR3 sequence (DNA): TGTGCCAGCAGCGTGGGCGAACGCGAGCAGTACTTC. It is translated as CASSVGEREQYF.

This sequence joins TRBV4-3 and TRBJ2-7; 8 nucleotides align to TRBD1. Germline CDR1 and CDR2: LGHNA and YSLEER. The CDR3 is 16 residues long. After removal of 0 bases from V and 7 bases from J, the junction contained 11 bases not matched to a gene. The DNA for the CDR3 is TGCGCCAGCAGCCAAGAGGCCCCGGACAGGGTTGGGGAGCAGTACTTC. Protein: CASSQEAPDRVGEQYF.

The chain employs TRBV4-1 and TRBJ1-4, with D maybe TRBD1 (6 bases). In germline, CDR1 is MGHRA, CDR2 YSYEKL. V dropped 4 bases and J dropped 6 bases, with 15 bases sitting between them. The CDR3 totals 15 residues. CDR3 nucleotides: TGCGCCAGCAGCCGGCAGGGGATAGAGGATGAAAAACTGTTTTTT. Protein sequence: CASSRQGIEDEKLFF.

V and J are TRBV7-3 and TRBJ2-1; D gene ambiguous. This CDR3 is built from 13 residues. Germline lookup yields CDR1 SGHTA and CDR2 FQGTGA. V was clipped by 2 bases and J by 6 bases, with 8 bases between them. As DNA, the CDR3 is TGTGCCAGCAGCTTACAAGCTGGCAATGAGCAGTTCTTC. It yields the protein CASSLQAGNEQFF.

This rearrangement joins TRBV19 to TRBJ1-1; 12 bases line up with TRBD1. Germline loops: CDR1 LNHDA, CDR2 SQIVND (reference sequence). The length of the CDR3 is 20 residues. The trim removed 7 bases at V and 0 bases at J, leaving 18 bases unmatched. The DNA for the CDR3 is TGTGCCAGTACTCCAAGCCGGGACAGGGGGCGCGAGGGAATGAACACTGAAGCTTTCTTT. Translated, it gives CASTPSRDRGREGMNTEAFF.

The chain joins TRBV4-3 to TRBJ1-2, with TRBD1 matching over 7 bases. The CDR3 extends over 16 amino acids. Trimming cost V 4 bases and J 4 bases; bases outside gene matches: 12. Germline CDR1 is LGHNA and CDR2 is YSLEER. CDR3 sequence reads: CASSRDGTVRFYGYTF. The CDR3 DNA follows: TGCGCCAGCAGCCGGGACGGGACAGTTAGATTCTATGGCTACACCTTC.

CDR3 sequence (DNA): TGTGCCAGCAGTTCCTGGACAGGCTACCAGCCCCAGCATTTT. This sequence encodes CASSSWTGYQPQHF. The V and J genes are TRBV28 and TRBJ1-5, with 7 bases aligning to TRBD1. J gave up 7 bases and V 4 bases, and 7 bases lay outside the gene matches. The CDR3 sequence is 14 residues long. Germline V CDR1 and CDR2: MDHEN, SYDVKM.

This clone was seen just once. The chain links TRBV19 to TRBJ2-2; D not certain. The length of the CDR3 is 14 residues. Germline V CDR1 and CDR2: LNHDA, SQIVND (reference sequence). Trimming shortened V by 3 bases and J by 8 bases, and 13 bases separated the two germline ends. The CDR3 protein is CASSIPSYLGELFF. In DNA, the CDR3 is TGTGCCAGTAGTATCCCATCCTACCTAGGGGAGCTGTTTTTT.

The chain employs TRBV5-4 and TRBJ2-3, with TRBD2 matching over 7 bases. This CDR3 region has 15 residues. Germline loops: CDR1 SGHNT, CDR2 YYREEE (reference sequence). V lost 0 bases, J lost 0 bases, and 1 base stayed unmatched. CDR3 sequence (DNA): TGTGCCAGCAGCTTGGAGGGAGGGAGCACAGATACGCAGTATTTT. Residues: CASSLEGGSTDTQYF.

The chain is built from TRBV18 and TRBJ2-1; 8 nucleotides align to TRBD2. The CDR3 loop spans 15 amino acids. Germline CDR1 and CDR2: KGHSH and LQKENI. V lost 4 bases, J lost 2 bases, and 4 bases stayed unmatched. CDR3 nucleotide sequence: TGTGCCAGCTCACGAGCGGGGGCCGCCTACAATGAGCAGTTCTTC. It codes for CASSRAGAAYNEQFF.

The chain carries TRBV11-2 and TRBJ2-1; 7 positions agree with TRBD2. Germline-derived CDR1 and CDR2 are SGHAT and FQNNGV. J gave up 5 bases and V 5 bases, and 12 bases lay outside the gene matches. The CDR3 covers 16 residues. The CDR3 loop is CASSPVGGNRHNEQFF. The CDR3 region has the DNA TGTGCCAGCAGCCCAGTGGGAGGGAATCGCCACAATGAGCAGTTCTTC.

The rearrangement joins TRBV28 to TRBJ1-6, with 9 bases aligning to TRBD1. CDR1 and CDR2 (germline): MDHEN, SYDVKM. J was trimmed by 9 bases and V by 6 bases; bases with no gene match: 9. This CDR3 contains 15 residues. DNA for the CDR3: TGTGCCAGCAGCCCCCCGGGACAGGGAGGTTCACCCCTCCACTTT. Protein: CASSPPGQGGSPLHF.

The gene calls are TRBV30 and TRBJ1-5; D unresolved. CDR1 and CDR2 from the germline V gene are GTSNPN and SVGIG (reference sequence). The CDR3 has 14 residues. The V end was cut by 0 bases, the J end by 1 base, with 7 bases between. The DNA of the CDR3 is TGTGCCTGGAGTGTATTGAGGAGCAATCAGCCCCAGCATTTT. Translated, it gives CAWSVLRSNQPQHF.

The rearrangement links TRBV20-1 to TRBJ1-2; D may be TRBD1 (6 bases). This CDR3 has 14 amino acids. Trimming removed 3 bases at V and 6 bases at J, with 17 bases between. In germline, CDR1 is DFQATT, CDR2 SNEGSKA (reference sequence). The CDR3 sequence: CSASTRTETDGYTF. The DNA of the CDR3 is TGCAGTGCTAGTACTAGGACAGAGACGGATGGCTACACCTTC.

As for this clone: Other DNA sequences in the sample encode the same CDR3. The chain links TRBV5-1 to TRBJ2-3; D is uncertain. The CDR3 spans 12 residues. Germline V gene sequence: CDR1 SGHRS, CDR2 YFSETQ. V was clipped by 0 bases and J by 6 bases, with 5 bases between them. CDR3 residues: CASSLAADTQYF. In DNA, the CDR3 is TGCGCCAGCAGCTTGGCAGCGGATACGCAGTATTTT.

This clone has just a few counts. The chain employs TRBV7-2 and TRBJ2-5; 7 positions match TRBD1. Trimming took 0 bases from V and 3 from J; bases not matched to a gene: 7. Germline CDR1 SGHTA, CDR2 FQGNSA. There are 16 residues in the CDR3. The CDR3 is CASSLAGGGGEETQYF. The CDR3 DNA reads as TGTGCCAGCAGCTTAGCAGGGGGCGGTGGGGAAGAGACCCAGTACTTC.

J is TRBJ2-5 and V is TRBV19; 8 bases agree with TRBD1. Germline CDR1 is LNHDA and CDR2 is SQIVND (reference sequence). The ends lost 2 bases at V and 2 bases at J; junction bases unmatched: 7. The CDR3 is 16 residues long. CDR3 in DNA: TGTGCCAGTAGTATAAGTGGTACAGGGGGTCAAGAGACCCAGTACTTC. This sequence encodes CASSISGTGGQETQYF.

This clone appeared a few times. V and J are TRBV19 and TRBJ2-5, with a tentative D call TRBD2 (6 bases). The germline V gene encodes CDR1 LNHDA and CDR2 SQIVND (reference sequence). V lost 6 bases to trimming and J lost 5 bases, with 13 bases between them. The CDR3 spans 13 residues. The CDR3 bases are TGTGCCAGTAGAACTCCGGGAGAGGAGACCCAGTACTTC. It encodes CASRTPGEETQYF.

This clone was seen only once. The V and J genes are TRBV2 and TRBJ2-7; D ambiguous. CDR3 size: 14 residues. The V gene's germline CDR1 is SNHLY and CDR2 FYNNEI. V lost 1 base to trimming and J lost 3 bases, with 10 bases between them. In nucleotides, the CDR3 is TGTGCCAGCAGTGAAGGGCCCAGGATCTACGAGCAGTACTTC. Residues: CASSEGPRIYEQYF.

The genes are TRBV25-1 and TRBJ2-5, with no clear D. Trimming took 1 base from V and 2 from J, leaving 8 bases between them. The CDR3 has 14 amino acids. The V gene's germline CDR1 is MGHDK and CDR2 SYGVNS. CDR3 sequence reads: CASSESVRQETQYF. Written as DNA, the CDR3 is TGTGCCAGCAGTGAATCGGTCAGGCAAGAGACCCAGTACTTC.

This clone was observed at least ten times. The V gene is TRBV19, the J gene TRBJ2-1, with a tentative D call TRBD1 (6 bases). Germline CDR1 and CDR2: LNHDA and SQIVND (reference sequence). The CDR3 length is 17 residues. Trimming removed 7 bases from V and 0 bases from J, with 19 bases in between. CDR3 sequence: CASTAGQGKGSYNEQFF. CDR3 DNA sequence: TGTGCCAGTACCGCCGGGCAGGGGAAGGGCTCCTACAATGAGCAGTTCTTC. Full variable domain (rest looked up from reference TRBV19 and TRBJ2-1): DGGITQSPKYLFRKEGQNVTLSCEQNLNHDAMYWYRQDPGQGLRLIYYSQIVNDFQKGDIAEGYSVSREKKESFPLTVTSAQKNPTAFYLCASTAGQGKGSYNEQFFGPGTRLTVL.

The rearrangement uses TRBV9 and TRBJ2-3; 9 nucleotides align to TRBD2. V was pared by 0 bases and J by 2 bases, with 7 bases of the junction left unmatched. CDR1 is SGDLS and CDR2 is YYNGEE in the germline V gene. This CDR3 is built from 17 residues. CDR3 DNA: TGTGCCAGCAGCGTAGCGTCTAGCGGGGACGTCACAGATACGCAGTATTTT. It translates to CASSVASSGDVTDTQYF.

V and J are TRBV4-1 and TRBJ2-3; TRBD2 agrees at 14 bases. This CDR3 has 17 residues. Germline-derived CDR1 and CDR2 are MGHRA and YSYEKL. With V trimmed by 2 bases and J by 6 bases, 7 bases remained unmatched. The CDR3 sequence is CASSQIGTSGREDTQYF. The CDR3 bases are TGCGCCAGCAGCCAAATTGGGACTAGCGGGAGAGAGGATACGCAGTATTTT.

The CDR3 coding sequence is TGTGCCAGCAGTTACTTTCCAGGGGGCCGGTTCCGCTCCTACAATGAGCAGTTCTTC. Amino acid sequence: CASSYFPGGRFRSYNEQFF. J is TRBJ2-1 and V is TRBV6-2 or TRBV6-3; TRBD1 matches 8 bases. The ends lost 1 base at V and 0 bases at J; junction bases unmatched: 11. This CDR3 region has 19 residues. Per the germline V gene, CDR1 is MNHEY and CDR2 is SVGEGT.